The 8 T cell receptor beta chains below all came from one sample that was sequenced in a study of blood T cell repertoires in COVID-19. The assay was immunoSEQ multiplex PCR, and TCRdb's table has in-frame clones only and misses some. The sample has about 3,800 clones, roughly nine tenths seen once. The sample taken for sequencing was peripheral blood. The receptor source for this set is a man aged 50 to 59 with active COVID-19.

About this clone itself: A junction end diverges from the germline sequence, so it may reflect a read error. This chain links TRBV19 with TRBJ2-7, with 11 bases that match TRBD2. CDR3 length equals 15 residues. Germline CDR1 is LNHDA and CDR2 is SQIVND (reference sequence). For the CDR3, the DNA is TGTGCCAGTAGTATGTATAGCGGGAGGGCCGGTCTCGGGAACTTC. Its translation: CASSMYSGRAGLGNF.

This clone occurred once. The DNA for the CDR3 is TGTGCCTGGAGAGGGGACAGGGGTACCGGGGAGCTGTTTTTT. Translation gives CAWRGDRGTGELFF. The V call is TRBV30, the J call TRBJ2-2, with 10 nucleotides matching TRBD1. The V and J ends lost 3 bases and 5 bases, in that order; junction bases with no gene match: 3. The CDR3 totals 14 residues. Germline CDR1 GTSNPN, CDR2 SVGIG (reference sequence).

This chain joins TRBV5-6 and TRBJ1-4; D is undetermined. V was cut by 3 bases and J by 0 bases, with 9 bases left in between. The germline V gene encodes CDR1 SGHDT and CDR2 YYEEEE. The CDR3 has 15 amino acids. DNA of the CDR3: TGTGCCAGCAGCTCACCGACTACAACTAATGAAAAACTGTTTTTT. The encoded protein is CASSSPTTTNEKLFF.

The chain carries TRBV25-1 and TRBJ1-6, with D possibly TRBD1 on 5 matching bases. Trimming shortened V by 3 bases and J by 8 bases, and 14 bases separated the two germline ends. Germline CDR1 and CDR2: MGHDK and SYGVNS. This CDR3 has 15 amino acids. The chain's CDR3 is CASSESTVLHSPLHF. The CDR3 nucleotides are TGTGCCAGCAGTGAGTCGACAGTTTTGCATTCACCCCTCCACTTT. Supplemented by reference TRBV25-1 and TRBJ1-6, the full variable domain reads EADIYQTPRYLVIGTGKKITLECSQTMGHDKMYWYQQDPGMELHLIHYSYGVNSTEKGDLSSESTVSRIRTEHFPLTLESARPSHTSQYLCASSESTVLHSPLHFGNGTRLTVT.

V usage is TRBV4-3 and J usage is TRBJ2-3; 14 positions agree with TRBD2. The CDR3 is 17 amino acids. Looked up from germline, CDR1 is LGHNA and CDR2 is YSLEER. V shed 4 bases and J 0 bases; nucleotides not matched to a gene: 3. CDR3 in amino acids: CASSRGTSGRSTDTQYF. In DNA, the CDR3 is TGCGCCAGCAGCCGTGGGACTAGCGGGAGAAGCACAGATACGCAGTATTTT.

The chain carries TRBV7-2 and TRBJ1-2; 10 bases fit TRBD1. J was trimmed by 5 bases and V by 2 bases; bases with no gene match: 5. This CDR3 has 15 amino acids. CDR1 and CDR2 from the germline V gene are SGHTA and FQGNSA. The CDR3 region has the DNA TGTGCCAGCAGCTTAAAGGGACAGGGGAGTTATGGCTACACCTTC. It specifies CASSLKGQGSYGYTF.

The table lists this clone with a count of one. The chain couples TRBV5-1 to TRBJ2-1; 8 nucleotides align to TRBD2. CDR1 and CDR2 from the germline V gene are SGHRS and YFSETQ. V lost 4 bases to trimming and J lost 4 bases; unmatched junction nucleotides: 10. The CDR3 consists of 16 residues. CDR3 protein: CASSTRSGGEYNEQFF. The CDR3 DNA follows: TGCGCCAGCAGCACAAGAAGCGGGGGCGAATACAATGAGCAGTTCTTC.

This chain uses TRBV7-8 with TRBJ2-1; D not certain. The CDR3 totals 19 residues. Per germline, CDR1 SGHVS and CDR2 FQNEAQ. V lost 0 bases and J 5 bases, leaving 23 bases between the germline ends. The chain's CDR3 is CASSLAFISPQDRDNEQFF. The DNA for the CDR3 is TGTGCCAGCAGCTTAGCGTTTATCTCCCCTCAAGATCGGGACAATGAGCAGTTCTTC.